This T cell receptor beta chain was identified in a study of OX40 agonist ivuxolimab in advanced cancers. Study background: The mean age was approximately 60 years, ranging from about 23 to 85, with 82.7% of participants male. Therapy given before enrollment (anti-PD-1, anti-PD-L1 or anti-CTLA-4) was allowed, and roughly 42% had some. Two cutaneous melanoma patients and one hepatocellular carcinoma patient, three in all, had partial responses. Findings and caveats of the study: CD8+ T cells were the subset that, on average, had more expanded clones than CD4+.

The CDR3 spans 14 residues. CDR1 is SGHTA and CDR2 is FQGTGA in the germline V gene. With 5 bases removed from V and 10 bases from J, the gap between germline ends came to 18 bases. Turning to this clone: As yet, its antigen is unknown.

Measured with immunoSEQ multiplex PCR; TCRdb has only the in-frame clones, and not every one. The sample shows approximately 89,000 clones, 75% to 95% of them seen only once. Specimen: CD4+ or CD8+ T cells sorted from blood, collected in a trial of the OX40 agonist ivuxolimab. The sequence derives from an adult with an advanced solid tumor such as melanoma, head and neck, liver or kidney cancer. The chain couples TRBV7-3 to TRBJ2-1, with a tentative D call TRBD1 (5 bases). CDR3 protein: CASSGAPGYGEQFF. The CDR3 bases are TGTGCCAGCAGCGGGGCCCCAGGGTATGGGGAGCAGTTCTTC. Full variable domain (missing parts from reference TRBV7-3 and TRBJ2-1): GAGVSQTPSNKVTEKGKYVELRCDPISGHTALYWYRQSLGQGPEFLIYFQGTGAADDSGLPNDRFFAVRPEGSVSTLKIQRTERGDSAVYLCASSGAPGYGEQFFGPGTRLTVL.